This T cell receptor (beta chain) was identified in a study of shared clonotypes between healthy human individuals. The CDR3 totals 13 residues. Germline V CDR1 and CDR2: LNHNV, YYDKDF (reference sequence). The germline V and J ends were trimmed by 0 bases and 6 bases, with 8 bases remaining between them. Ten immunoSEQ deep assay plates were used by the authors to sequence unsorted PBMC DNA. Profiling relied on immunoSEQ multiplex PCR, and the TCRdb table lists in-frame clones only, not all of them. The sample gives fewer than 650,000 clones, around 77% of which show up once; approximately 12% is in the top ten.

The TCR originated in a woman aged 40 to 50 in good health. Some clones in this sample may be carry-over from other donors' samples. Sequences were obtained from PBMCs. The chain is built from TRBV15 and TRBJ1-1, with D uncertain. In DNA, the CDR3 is TGTGCCACCAGCAGAGATCGAGCCTCTGAAGCTTTCTTT. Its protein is CATSRDRASEAFF.